This paragraph reports one TCR beta chain. Its antigen is not known. 5'RACE template switching generated TCR cDNA, adding a universal primer site and UMIs. One entry per CDR3 protein results from TCRdb running MiXCR on the 5' RACE reads. This sample carries 150,000 to 200,000 distinct CDR3 sequences, 9.5% to 11% of them seen once, and the ten largest clones take 35% to 40%. This sample is drawn from a study of T cells after yellow fever vaccination. Regarding the study as a whole: There was a small share of clonotypes that showed up in both the CD4 and CD8 compartments.

Losses at the gene ends were 7 bases for V and 2 bases for J; bases not matched to a gene: 3. The CDR3 consists of 13 residues. CDR1 is SQVTM, CDR2 ANQGSEA, per germline. This sequence was found in a young man who received the YFV17D yellow fever vaccine. This specimen consisted of CD8+ T cells sorted from PBMCs, obtained 15 days after the yellow fever booster vaccination. The J gene is TRBJ1-5, the V gene TRBV29-1; TRBD1 agrees at 9 bases. CDR3 bases: TGCAGCGCCTGGACAGGGGGCAATCAGCCCCAGCATTTT. It translates to CSAWTGGNQPQHF.